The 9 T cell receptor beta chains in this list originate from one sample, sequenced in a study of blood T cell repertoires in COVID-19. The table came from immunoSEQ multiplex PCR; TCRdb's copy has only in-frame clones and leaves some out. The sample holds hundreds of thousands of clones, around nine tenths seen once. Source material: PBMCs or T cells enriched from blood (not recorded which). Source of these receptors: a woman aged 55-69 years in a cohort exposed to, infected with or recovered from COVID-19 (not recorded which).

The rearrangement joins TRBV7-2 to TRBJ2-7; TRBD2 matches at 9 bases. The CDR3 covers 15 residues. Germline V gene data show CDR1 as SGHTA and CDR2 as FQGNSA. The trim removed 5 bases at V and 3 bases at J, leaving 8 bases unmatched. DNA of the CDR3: TGTGCCAGCAGCCAAGGACTAGCGAGCCTCTACGAGCAGTACTTC. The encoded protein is CASSQGLASLYEQYF.

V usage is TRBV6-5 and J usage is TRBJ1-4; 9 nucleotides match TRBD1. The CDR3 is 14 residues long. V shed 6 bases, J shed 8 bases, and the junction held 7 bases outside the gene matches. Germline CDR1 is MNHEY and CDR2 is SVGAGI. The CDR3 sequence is CASRRTGVREKLFF. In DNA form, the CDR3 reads TGTGCCAGCAGGCGGACAGGGGTGAGGGAAAAACTGTTTTTT.

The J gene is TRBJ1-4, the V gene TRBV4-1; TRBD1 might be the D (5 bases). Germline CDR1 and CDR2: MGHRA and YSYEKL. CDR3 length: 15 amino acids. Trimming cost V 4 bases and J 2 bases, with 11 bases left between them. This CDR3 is CASSRAGSTNEKLFF. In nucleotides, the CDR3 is TGCGCCAGCAGCCGCGCAGGGTCCACTAATGAAAAACTGTTTTTT.

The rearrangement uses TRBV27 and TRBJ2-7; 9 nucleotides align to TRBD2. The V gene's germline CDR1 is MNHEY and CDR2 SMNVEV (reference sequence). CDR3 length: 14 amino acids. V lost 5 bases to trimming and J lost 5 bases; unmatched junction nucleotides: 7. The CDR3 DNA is TGTGCCAGCAGTCGCAAGCTAGCGGGGCACGAGCAGTACTTC. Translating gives CASSRKLAGHEQYF.

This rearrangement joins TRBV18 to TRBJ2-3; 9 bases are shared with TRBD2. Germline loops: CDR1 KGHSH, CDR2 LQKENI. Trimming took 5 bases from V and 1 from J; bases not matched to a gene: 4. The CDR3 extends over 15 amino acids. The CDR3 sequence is CASSTWTSGTDTQYF. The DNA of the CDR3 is TGTGCCAGCTCAACCTGGACTAGCGGCACAGATACGCAGTATTTT.

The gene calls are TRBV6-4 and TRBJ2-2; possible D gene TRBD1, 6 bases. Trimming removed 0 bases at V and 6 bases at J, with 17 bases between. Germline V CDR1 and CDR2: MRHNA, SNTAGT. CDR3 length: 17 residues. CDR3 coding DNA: TGTGCCAGCAGTGACTCGATAGGTCAGGGGCTCGCCGGGGAGCTGTTTTTT. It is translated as CASSDSIGQGLAGELFF.

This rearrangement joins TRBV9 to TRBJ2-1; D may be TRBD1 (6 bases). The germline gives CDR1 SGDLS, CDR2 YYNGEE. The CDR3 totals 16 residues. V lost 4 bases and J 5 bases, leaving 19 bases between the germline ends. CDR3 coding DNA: TGTGCCAGCAGCACGGGACAACCTGAGGGCCACAATGAGCAGTTCTTC. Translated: CASSTGQPEGHNEQFF.

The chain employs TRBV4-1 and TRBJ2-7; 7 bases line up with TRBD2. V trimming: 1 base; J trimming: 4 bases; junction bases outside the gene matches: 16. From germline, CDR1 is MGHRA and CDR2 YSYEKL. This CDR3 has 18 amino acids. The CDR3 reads CASSQVVAKGGPKYEQYF. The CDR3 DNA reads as TGCGCCAGCAGCCAAGTGGTGGCTAAGGGAGGGCCTAAATACGAGCAGTACTTC.

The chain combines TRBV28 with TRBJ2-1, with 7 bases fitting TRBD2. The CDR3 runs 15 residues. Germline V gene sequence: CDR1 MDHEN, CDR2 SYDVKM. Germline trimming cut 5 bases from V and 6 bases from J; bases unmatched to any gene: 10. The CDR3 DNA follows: TGTGCCAGCAGTCCTCTTCGACTAGCTGTCAATGAGCAGTTCTTC. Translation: CASSPLRLAVNEQFF.